This T cell receptor (beta chain) was documented in a study of cytomegalovirus exposure and HLA in healthy donors. Healthy bone marrow donors formed the donor group. Study-level findings and limits: There were under 200 TCR beta chains listed as cytomegalovirus-associated.

PCR employed 60 Vbeta and 13 Jbeta primers. Sequencing was performed with immunoSEQ multiplex PCR; in TCRdb, only in-frame clones are kept and a portion is missing. Its table lists approximately 75,000 clones. About this clone itself: Its antigen is not identified.

The sequenced material came from PBMCs. The clonotype comes from a boy aged 5-17 years in good health and CMV-seronegative.

CDR3 nucleotides: TGTGCCAGCTCACTCTCTAGCACAGATACGCAGTATTTT. Translation gives CASSLSSTDTQYF. V and J are TRBV18 and TRBJ2-3, with D unresolved. CDR1 is KGHSH and CDR2 is LQKENI in the germline V gene. Trimming left V 4 bases short and J 0 bases short, with 5 bases between. CDR3 length: 13 amino acids.